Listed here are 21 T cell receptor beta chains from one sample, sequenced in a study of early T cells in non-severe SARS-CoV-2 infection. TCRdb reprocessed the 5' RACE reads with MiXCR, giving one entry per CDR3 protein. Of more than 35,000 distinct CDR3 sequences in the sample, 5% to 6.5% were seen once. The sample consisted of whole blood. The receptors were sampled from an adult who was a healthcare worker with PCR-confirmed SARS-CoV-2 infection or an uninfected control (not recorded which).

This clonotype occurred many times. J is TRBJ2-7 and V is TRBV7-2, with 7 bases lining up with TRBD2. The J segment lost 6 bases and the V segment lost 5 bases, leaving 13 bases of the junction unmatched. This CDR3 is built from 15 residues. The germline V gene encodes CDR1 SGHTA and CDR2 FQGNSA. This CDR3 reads CASSPWGGGSAEQYF. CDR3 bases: TGTGCCAGCAGCCCTTGGGGCGGGGGTTCCGCCGAGCAGTACTTC.

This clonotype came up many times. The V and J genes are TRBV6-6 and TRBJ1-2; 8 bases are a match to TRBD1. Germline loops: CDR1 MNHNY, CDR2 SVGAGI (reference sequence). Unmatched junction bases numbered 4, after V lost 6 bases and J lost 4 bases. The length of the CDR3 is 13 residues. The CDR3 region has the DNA TGTGCCAGCAGCAGGACAGGGTCCTATGGCTACACCTTC. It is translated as CASSRTGSYGYTF.

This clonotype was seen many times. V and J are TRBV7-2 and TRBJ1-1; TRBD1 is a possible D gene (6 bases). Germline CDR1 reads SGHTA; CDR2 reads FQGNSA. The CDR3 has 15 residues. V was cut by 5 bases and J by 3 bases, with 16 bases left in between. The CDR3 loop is CASSPRPQGHTEAFF. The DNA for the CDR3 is TGTGCCAGCAGCCCCCGACCGCAGGGGCACACTGAAGCTTTCTTT.

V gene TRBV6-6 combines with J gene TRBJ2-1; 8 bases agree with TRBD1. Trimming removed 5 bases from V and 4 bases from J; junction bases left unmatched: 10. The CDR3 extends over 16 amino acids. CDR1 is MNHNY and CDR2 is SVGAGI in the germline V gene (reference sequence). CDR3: CASSTPVDRVYNEQFF. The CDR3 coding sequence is TGTGCCAGCAGTACCCCGGTGGACAGGGTGTACAATGAGCAGTTCTTC.

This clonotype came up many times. The CDR3 spells CAWSVRRGGGEKLFF. In DNA form, the CDR3 reads TGTGCCTGGAGTGTACGGAGGGGAGGGGGTGAAAAACTGTTTTTT. This chain links TRBV30 with TRBJ1-4; D may be TRBD1 (6 bases). The ends were cut back, 0 bases at V and 7 bases at J, with 15 bases in the middle. This CDR3 has 15 amino acids. CDR1 and CDR2 from the germline V gene are GTSNPN and SVGIG (reference sequence).

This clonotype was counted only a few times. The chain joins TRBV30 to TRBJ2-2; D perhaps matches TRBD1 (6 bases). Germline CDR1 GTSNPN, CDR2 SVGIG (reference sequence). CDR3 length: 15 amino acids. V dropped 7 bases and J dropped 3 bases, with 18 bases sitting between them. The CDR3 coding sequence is TGTGCCTATGATACCCCGGGACATTACACCGGGGAGCTGTTTTTT. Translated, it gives CAYDTPGHYTGELFF. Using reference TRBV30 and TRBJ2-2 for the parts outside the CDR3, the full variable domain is SQTIHQWPATLVQPVGSPLSLECTVEGTSNPNLYWYRQAAGRGLQLLFYSVGIGQISSEVPQNLSASRPQDRQFILSSKKLLLSDSGFYLCAYDTPGHYTGELFFGEGSRLTVL.

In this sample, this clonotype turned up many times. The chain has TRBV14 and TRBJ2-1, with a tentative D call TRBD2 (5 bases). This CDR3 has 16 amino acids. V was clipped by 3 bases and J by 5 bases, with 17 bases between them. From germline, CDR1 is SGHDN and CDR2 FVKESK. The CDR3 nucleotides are TGTGCCAGCAGCCAGAAGCCCGGACTGAGCCACAATGAGCAGTTCTTC. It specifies CASSQKPGLSHNEQFF.

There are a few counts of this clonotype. The CDR3 nucleotides are TGTGCCAGCAGCCCGGACAGGGCCTACGAGCAGTACTTC. Translation: CASSPDRAYEQYF. The chain is built from TRBV6-6 and TRBJ2-7, with 8 nucleotides matching TRBD1. In germline, CDR1 is MNHNY, CDR2 SVGAGI (reference sequence). Trimming took 6 bases from V and 2 from J; bases not matched to a gene: 3. This CDR3 has 13 amino acids.

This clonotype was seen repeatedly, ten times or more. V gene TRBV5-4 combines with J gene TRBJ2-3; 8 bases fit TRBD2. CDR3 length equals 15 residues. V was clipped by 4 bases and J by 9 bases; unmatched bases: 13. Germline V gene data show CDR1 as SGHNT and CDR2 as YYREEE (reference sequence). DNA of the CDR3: TGTGCCAGCAGCCCCGGTTCGGGGGGGGAGGAAACGCAGTATTTT. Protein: CASSPGSGGEETQYF. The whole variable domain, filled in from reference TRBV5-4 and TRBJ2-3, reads ETGVTQSPTHLIKTRGQQVTLRCSSQSGHNTVSWYQQALGQGPQFIFQYYREEENGRGNFPPRFSGLQFPNYSSELNVNALELDDSALYLCASSPGSGGEETQYFGPGTRLTVL.

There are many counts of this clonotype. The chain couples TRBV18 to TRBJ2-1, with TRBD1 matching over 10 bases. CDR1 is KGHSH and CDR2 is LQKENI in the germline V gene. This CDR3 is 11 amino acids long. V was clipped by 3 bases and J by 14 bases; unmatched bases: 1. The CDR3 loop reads CASSPGQGKFF. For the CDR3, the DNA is TGTGCCAGCTCACCGGGACAGGGGAAGTTCTTC.

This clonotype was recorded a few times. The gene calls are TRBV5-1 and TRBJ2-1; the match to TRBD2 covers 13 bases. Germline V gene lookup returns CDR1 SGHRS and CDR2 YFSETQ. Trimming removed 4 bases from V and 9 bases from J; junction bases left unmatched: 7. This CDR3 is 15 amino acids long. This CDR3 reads CASSPGLAGSFEQFF. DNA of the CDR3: TGCGCCAGCAGCCCGGGACTAGCGGGAAGTTTTGAGCAGTTCTTC.

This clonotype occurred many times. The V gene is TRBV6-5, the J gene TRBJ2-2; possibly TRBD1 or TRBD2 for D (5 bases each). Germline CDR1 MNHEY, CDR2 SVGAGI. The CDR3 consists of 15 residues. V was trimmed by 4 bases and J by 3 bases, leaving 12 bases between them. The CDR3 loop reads CASSWMVGDTGELFF. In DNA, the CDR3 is TGTGCCAGCAGTTGGATGGTGGGGGACACCGGGGAGCTGTTTTTT.

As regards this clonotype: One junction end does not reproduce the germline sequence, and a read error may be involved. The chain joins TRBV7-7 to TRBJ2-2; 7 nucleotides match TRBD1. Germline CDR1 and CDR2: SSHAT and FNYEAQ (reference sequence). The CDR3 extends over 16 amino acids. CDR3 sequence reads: CASSAQTGRLAGELFF. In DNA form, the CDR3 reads TGTGCTAGCAGCGCCCAGACAGGGCGTTTGGCCGGGGAGCTGTTTTTT.

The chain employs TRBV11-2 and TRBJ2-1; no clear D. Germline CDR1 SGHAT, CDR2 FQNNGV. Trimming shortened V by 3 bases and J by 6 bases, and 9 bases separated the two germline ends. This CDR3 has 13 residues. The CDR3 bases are TGTGCCAGCAGCTTTGCCCTAGGCAATGAGCAGTTCTTC. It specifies CASSFALGNEQFF.

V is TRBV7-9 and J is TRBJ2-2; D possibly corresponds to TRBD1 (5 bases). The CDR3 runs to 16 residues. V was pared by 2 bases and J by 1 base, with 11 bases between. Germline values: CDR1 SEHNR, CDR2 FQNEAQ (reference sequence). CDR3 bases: TGTGCCAGCAGCTTAACCAGGACAAAGAACACCGGGGAGCTGTTTTTT. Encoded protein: CASSLTRTKNTGELFF.

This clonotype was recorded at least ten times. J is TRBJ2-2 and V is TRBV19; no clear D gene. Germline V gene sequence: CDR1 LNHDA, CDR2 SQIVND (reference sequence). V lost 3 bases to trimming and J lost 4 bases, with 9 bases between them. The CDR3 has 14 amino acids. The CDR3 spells CASSIAKSTGELFF. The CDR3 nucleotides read TGTGCCAGTAGTATTGCGAAGTCCACCGGGGAGCTGTTTTTT.

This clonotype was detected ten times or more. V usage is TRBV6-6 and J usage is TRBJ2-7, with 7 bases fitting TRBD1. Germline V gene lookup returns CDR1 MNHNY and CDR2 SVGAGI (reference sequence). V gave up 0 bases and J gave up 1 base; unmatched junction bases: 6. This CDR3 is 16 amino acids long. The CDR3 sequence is CASSYSRQGISYEQYF. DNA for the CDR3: TGTGCCAGCAGTTACTCACGACAGGGCATATCCTACGAGCAGTACTTC.

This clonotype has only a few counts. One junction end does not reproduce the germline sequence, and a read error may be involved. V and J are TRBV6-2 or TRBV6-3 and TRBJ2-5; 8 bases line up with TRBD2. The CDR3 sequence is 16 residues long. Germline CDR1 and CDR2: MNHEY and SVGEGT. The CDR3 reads CVSRRSISGDQETQYF. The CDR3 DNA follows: TGTGTCAGCAGGCGGTCGATTAGCGGGGACCAAGAGACCCAGTACTTC.

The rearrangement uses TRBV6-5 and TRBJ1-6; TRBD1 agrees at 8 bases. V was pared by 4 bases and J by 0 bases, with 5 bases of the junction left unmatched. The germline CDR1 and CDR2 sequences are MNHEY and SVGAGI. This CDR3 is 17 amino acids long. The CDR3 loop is CASSSRTGSSYNSPLHF. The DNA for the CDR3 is TGTGCCAGCAGTTCACGGACAGGGAGCTCCTATAATTCACCCCTCCACTTT.

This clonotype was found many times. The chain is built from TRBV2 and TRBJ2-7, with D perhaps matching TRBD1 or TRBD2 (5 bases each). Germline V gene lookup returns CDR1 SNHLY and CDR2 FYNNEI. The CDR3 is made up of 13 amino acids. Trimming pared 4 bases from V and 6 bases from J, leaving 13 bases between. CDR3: CASSGDRASEQYF. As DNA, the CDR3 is TGTGCCAGCAGTGGGGACCGGGCCTCCGAGCAGTACTTC.

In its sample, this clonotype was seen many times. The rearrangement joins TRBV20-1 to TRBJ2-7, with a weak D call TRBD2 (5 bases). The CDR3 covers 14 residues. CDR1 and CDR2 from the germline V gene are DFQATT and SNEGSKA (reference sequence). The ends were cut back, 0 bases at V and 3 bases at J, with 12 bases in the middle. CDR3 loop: CSARDRSGLYEQYF. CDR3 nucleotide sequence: TGCAGTGCTAGAGATCGGAGCGGCCTCTACGAGCAGTACTTC.